Following are 26 T cell receptor beta chains from one sample sequenced in a study of CD8+CD57+ T cells in acquired aplastic anemia. Genomic DNA was employed as the template in profiling TCR beta VDJ and CDR3. A single record per CDR3 protein comes from TCRdb applying MiXCR to the reads. The data contain tens of thousands of distinct CDR3 sequences, over 35% of them singletons. Sequencing was performed on sorted CD4+, CD8+, or CD8+CD57+ T cells (not recorded which) from PBMCs. The receptors originated from a human donor in good health, serving as a control.

Many counts were recorded for this clonotype. The chain carries TRBV9 and TRBJ2-1, with D perhaps given as TRBD1 or TRBD2 (5 bases each). The V end was cut by 7 bases, the J end by 0 bases, with 14 bases between. The CDR3 runs to 15 residues. Per germline, CDR1 SGDLS and CDR2 YYNGEE. The CDR3 reads CASGGRGSSYNEQFF. The CDR3 DNA sequence: TGTGCCAGCGGGGGACGGGGAAGCTCCTACAATGAGCAGTTCTTC.

The rearrangement joins TRBV29-1 to TRBJ2-7; 7 bases fit TRBD2. Trimming removed 4 bases from V and 4 bases from J; junction bases left unmatched: 7. Germline V gene data show CDR1 as SQVTM and CDR2 as ANQGSEA. The CDR3 is made up of 13 amino acids. CDR3 protein: CSVAGLGGYEQYF. CDR3 sequence (DNA): TGCAGCGTTGCAGGACTAGGCGGTTACGAGCAGTACTTC.

This clonotype occurred a few times. The chain couples TRBV5-1 to TRBJ2-3; 7 nucleotides line up with TRBD1. The CDR3 is 15 amino acids. CDR1 is SGHRS, CDR2 YFSETQ, per germline. Unmatched junction bases numbered 10, after V lost 7 bases and J lost 2 bases. In DNA form, the CDR3 reads TGCGCCAGCCCCCGACAGGGAAGGACCACAGATACGCAGTATTTT. This sequence encodes CASPRQGRTTDTQYF.

This clonotype was counted a few times. The chain joins TRBV24-1 to TRBJ1-4, with TRBD1 as a possible D gene (5 bases). From germline, CDR1 is KGHDR and CDR2 SFDVKD. Trimming removed 4 bases from V and 0 bases from J, with 26 bases in between. This CDR3 comprises 21 residues. The DNA for the CDR3 is TGTGCCACCAGTGACCTAGACAGTTGGGTTTTGGTCTCGACAACTAATGAAAAACTGTTTTTT. Its protein product is CATSDLDSWVLVSTTNEKLFF.

This clonotype showed up just a few times. The chain couples TRBV13 to TRBJ1-1; D remains unclear. This CDR3 is 12 amino acids long. Germline lookup yields CDR1 PRHDT and CDR2 FYEKMQ (reference sequence). Trimming took 0 bases from V and 11 from J, leaving 10 bases between them. The CDR3 sequence is CASSLGSAEAFF. In DNA, the CDR3 is TGTGCCAGCAGCTTAGGATCAGCCGAGGCTTTCTTT.

CDR3 nucleotide sequence: TGTGCCAGCAGCCCCGGGAATCAGGACGAGCAGTACTTC. Protein product: CASSPGNQDEQYF. This rearrangement joins TRBV7-3 to TRBJ2-7; possibly TRBD2 for D (5 bases). The CDR3 has 13 residues. V lost 5 bases, J lost 5 bases, and 13 bases lay in between. Per germline, CDR1 SGHTA and CDR2 FQGTGA.

This sequence joins TRBV20-1 and TRBJ1-1, with D perhaps matching TRBD1 (5 bases). The germline gives CDR1 DFQATT, CDR2 SNEGSKA (reference sequence). The CDR3 covers 14 residues. V was cut by 0 bases and J by 8 bases, with 16 bases left in between. In nucleotides, the CDR3 is TGCAGTGCTAGAGATGTAACGGGGGGTGAGGAAGCTTTCTTT. Its protein is CSARDVTGGEEAFF.

The sample holds a few counts of this clonotype. The rearrangement joins TRBV30 to TRBJ1-3; no clear D. The CDR3 consists of 16 residues. Trimming shortened V by 0 bases and J by 0 bases, and 12 bases separated the two germline ends. Germline values: CDR1 GTSNPN, CDR2 SVGIG (reference sequence). The CDR3 reads CAWSVPGFGSGNTIYF. The CDR3 DNA reads TGTGCCTGGAGTGTACCGGGTTTCGGCTCTGGAAACACCATATATTTT. Drawing the rest from reference TRBV30 and TRBJ1-3, the complete variable domain is SQTIHQWPATLVQPVGSPLSLECTVEGTSNPNLYWYRQAAGRGLQLLFYSVGIGQISSEVPQNLSASRPQDRQFILSSKKLLLSDSGFYLCAWSVPGFGSGNTIYFGEGSWLTVV.

This rearrangement joins TRBV24-1 to TRBJ2-2; possible D gene TRBD2, 6 bases. Between the trimmed V and J ends, which lost 6 bases and 2 bases, there was a span of 9 bases. Germline CDR1 is KGHDR and CDR2 is SFDVKD. The CDR3 has 14 residues. The CDR3 coding sequence is TGTGCCACCAGTCGGGACTTAAACACCGGGGAGCTGTTTTTT. It translates to CATSRDLNTGELFF.

This clonotype was counted a few times. The chain couples TRBV30 to TRBJ1-1, with a possible D match to TRBD1 (6 bases). Germline V gene lookup returns CDR1 GTSNPN and CDR2 SVGIG (reference sequence). This CDR3 spans 12 amino acids. V lost 0 bases, J lost 4 bases, and 6 bases lay in between. The CDR3 sequence: CAWSVQGTEAFF. CDR3 DNA: TGTGCCTGGAGTGTACAGGGCACTGAAGCTTTCTTT.

This rearrangement joins TRBV20-1 to TRBJ1-6; D call uncertain. Trimming took 3 bases from V and 7 from J, leaving 7 bases between them. Germline CDR1 reads DFQATT; CDR2 reads SNEGSKA (reference sequence). This CDR3 region has 12 residues. The CDR3 here is CSARRANSPLHF. Written as DNA, the CDR3 is TGCAGTGCTAGGAGGGCGAATTCACCCCTCCACTTT.

This clonotype has a handful of counts. The genes are TRBV20-1 and TRBJ2-1; 8 bases are shared with TRBD1. J was trimmed by 1 base and V by 1 base; bases with no gene match: 6. CDR3 size: 16 residues. Germline V CDR1 and CDR2: DFQATT, SNEGSKA (reference sequence). The CDR3 coding sequence is TGCAGTGCTAGAGGGGACAGGCTAGGGTCCTACAATGAGCAGTTCTTC. It codes for CSARGDRLGSYNEQFF.

This clonotype came up a few times. The chain is built from TRBV11-2 and TRBJ2-5; perhaps TRBD2 as D (5 bases). Germline V gives CDR1 SGHAT, CDR2 FQNNGV. V was clipped by 2 bases and J by 4 bases, with 11 bases between them. The CDR3 runs to 14 residues. The CDR3 sequence: CASSLIGSGETQYF. The CDR3 DNA follows: TGTGCCAGCAGCTTAATAGGGAGCGGAGAGACCCAGTACTTC.

The V call is TRBV6-1, the J call TRBJ2-3, with 8 positions matching TRBD2. CDR1 is MNHNS, CDR2 SASEGT, per germline. This CDR3 has 16 residues. V lost 0 bases and J lost 4; bases outside the gene matches: 6. For the CDR3, the DNA is TGTGCCAGCAGTGAAGCGCCGGGGGGGGGGTCAGATACGCAGTATTTT. This translates into CASSEAPGGGSDTQYF.

The chain is built from TRBV25-1 and TRBJ2-5, with TRBD2 identical over 11 bases. Looked up from germline, CDR1 is MGHDK and CDR2 is SYGVNS. The CDR3 is 16 residues long. J lost 2 bases, V lost 5 bases, and 7 bases had no gene match. Written as DNA, the CDR3 is TGTGCCAGCAGTTTCCAGGGACTAGCGGATCAAGAGACCCAGTACTTC. It translates to CASSFQGLADQETQYF.

Remarks on this clonotype: The conserved phenylalanine or tryptophan is not found at the CDR3 terminus, so this likely reflects a read error. The chain has TRBV25-1 and TRBJ2-1; the D gene is possibly TRBD2 (6 bases). V gave up 3 bases and J gave up 7 bases, with 16 bases separating them. This CDR3 contains 15 residues. Germline values: CDR1 MGHDK, CDR2 SYGVNS. This chain's CDR3 is CASSEYIGGKNEQFS. CDR3 bases: TGTGCCAGCAGTGAGTATATTGGGGGGAAGAATGAGCAGTTCTCC.

The rearrangement links TRBV29-1 to TRBJ2-5; 12 bases line up with TRBD2. This CDR3 comprises 14 residues. With 3 bases clipped from V and 5 bases from J, the junction kept 4 bases outside the gene matches. Per germline, CDR1 SQVTM and CDR2 ANQGSEA. DNA of the CDR3: TGCAGCGTTGAGCTAGCGGGGGGGCCGGAGACCCAGTACTTC. It encodes CSVELAGGPETQYF.

The chain carries TRBV18 and TRBJ1-2; D is ambiguous. The V gene's germline CDR1 is KGHSH and CDR2 LQKENI. The CDR3 is 13 amino acids. The V end was cut by 3 bases, the J end by 6 bases, with 11 bases between. CDR3 in DNA: TGTGCCAGCTCACCCGTCGCGGGCCATGGCTACACCTTC. Amino acid sequence: CASSPVAGHGYTF.

V usage is TRBV28 and J usage is TRBJ1-5; D is undetermined. Germline V CDR1 and CDR2: MDHEN, SYDVKM. This CDR3 comprises 12 residues. The V and J ends lost 7 bases and 0 bases respectively, with 4 bases between them. The CDR3 region is CASKVSNQPQHF. The DNA of the CDR3 is TGTGCCAGCAAGGTTAGCAATCAGCCCCAGCATTTT.

This clonotype was found a few times. The chain uses TRBV24-1 and TRBJ2-3; the match to TRBD1 covers 8 bases. V was pared by 3 bases and J by 0 bases, with 4 bases of the junction left unmatched. CDR1 and CDR2 (germline): KGHDR, SFDVKD. The CDR3 loop spans 16 amino acids. CDR3 protein: CATSDRGQDSTDTQYF. The CDR3 DNA sequence: TGTGCCACCAGTGATCGGGGACAGGACAGCACAGATACGCAGTATTTT.

This chain joins TRBV29-1 and TRBJ1-1; D unresolved. V was cut by 4 bases and J by 6 bases, with 15 bases left in between. This CDR3 has 13 amino acids. CDR1 is SQVTM, CDR2 ANQGSEA, per germline. Written as DNA, the CDR3 is TGCAGCGTTGCCCGGATGCTCGACGCTGAAGCTTTCTTT. Translation gives CSVARMLDAEAFF. Based on the CDR3 plus reference TRBV29-1 and TRBJ1-1, the full variable domain is SAVISQKPSRDICQRGTSLTIQCQVDSQVTMMFWYRQQPGQSLTLIATANQGSEATYESGFVIDKFPISRPNLTFSTLTVSNMSPEDSSIYLCSVARMLDAEAFFGQGTRLTVV.

The chain combines TRBV24-1 with TRBJ1-5; perhaps TRBD1 as D (5 bases). The germline gives CDR1 KGHDR, CDR2 SFDVKD. The V and J ends lost 4 bases and 4 bases respectively, with 10 bases between them. The CDR3 totals 14 residues. The CDR3 DNA reads as TGTGCCACCAGTGAGCTGGGACCAAATCAGCCCCAGCATTTT. Translation gives CATSELGPNQPQHF.

V is TRBV29-1 and J is TRBJ2-1; TRBD1 matches 9 bases. The V and J ends lost 8 bases and 1 base, in that order; junction bases with no gene match: 9. The CDR3 length is 15 residues. Germline V gene data show CDR1 as SQVTM and CDR2 as ANQGSEA. The CDR3 bases are TGCAGCACAAATTCCGGGACAGGGTCCTACAATGAGCAGTTCTTC. It encodes CSTNSGTGSYNEQFF.

J is TRBJ2-1 and V is TRBV24-1; no definite D call. V shed 11 bases and J shed 4 bases, with 14 bases lying between them. Germline V gives CDR1 KGHDR, CDR2 SFDVKD. The CDR3 sequence is 13 residues long. CDR3 protein: CASSQARYNEQFF. Written as DNA, the CDR3 is TGTGCCAGCAGCCAAGCTAGGTACAATGAGCAGTTCTTC.

This clonotype occurred many times. The chain joins TRBV12-3 or TRBV12-4 to TRBJ1-1; no reliable D call. The CDR3 length is 13 residues. The V and J ends lost 7 bases and 5 bases respectively, with 14 bases between them. As DNA, the CDR3 is TGTGCCAGCACCCCTAGTGTTTCGACTGAAGCTTTCTTT. Translated, it gives CASTPSVSTEAFF.

This clonotype was detected ten times or more. V is TRBV9 and J is TRBJ2-7; D gene ambiguous. This CDR3 contains 13 residues. Trimming removed 0 bases at V and 4 bases at J, with 8 bases between. CDR1 is SGDLS, CDR2 YYNGEE, per germline. The CDR3 reads CASSVGGQYEQYF. In DNA, the CDR3 is TGTGCCAGCAGCGTAGGAGGTCAGTACGAGCAGTACTTC.